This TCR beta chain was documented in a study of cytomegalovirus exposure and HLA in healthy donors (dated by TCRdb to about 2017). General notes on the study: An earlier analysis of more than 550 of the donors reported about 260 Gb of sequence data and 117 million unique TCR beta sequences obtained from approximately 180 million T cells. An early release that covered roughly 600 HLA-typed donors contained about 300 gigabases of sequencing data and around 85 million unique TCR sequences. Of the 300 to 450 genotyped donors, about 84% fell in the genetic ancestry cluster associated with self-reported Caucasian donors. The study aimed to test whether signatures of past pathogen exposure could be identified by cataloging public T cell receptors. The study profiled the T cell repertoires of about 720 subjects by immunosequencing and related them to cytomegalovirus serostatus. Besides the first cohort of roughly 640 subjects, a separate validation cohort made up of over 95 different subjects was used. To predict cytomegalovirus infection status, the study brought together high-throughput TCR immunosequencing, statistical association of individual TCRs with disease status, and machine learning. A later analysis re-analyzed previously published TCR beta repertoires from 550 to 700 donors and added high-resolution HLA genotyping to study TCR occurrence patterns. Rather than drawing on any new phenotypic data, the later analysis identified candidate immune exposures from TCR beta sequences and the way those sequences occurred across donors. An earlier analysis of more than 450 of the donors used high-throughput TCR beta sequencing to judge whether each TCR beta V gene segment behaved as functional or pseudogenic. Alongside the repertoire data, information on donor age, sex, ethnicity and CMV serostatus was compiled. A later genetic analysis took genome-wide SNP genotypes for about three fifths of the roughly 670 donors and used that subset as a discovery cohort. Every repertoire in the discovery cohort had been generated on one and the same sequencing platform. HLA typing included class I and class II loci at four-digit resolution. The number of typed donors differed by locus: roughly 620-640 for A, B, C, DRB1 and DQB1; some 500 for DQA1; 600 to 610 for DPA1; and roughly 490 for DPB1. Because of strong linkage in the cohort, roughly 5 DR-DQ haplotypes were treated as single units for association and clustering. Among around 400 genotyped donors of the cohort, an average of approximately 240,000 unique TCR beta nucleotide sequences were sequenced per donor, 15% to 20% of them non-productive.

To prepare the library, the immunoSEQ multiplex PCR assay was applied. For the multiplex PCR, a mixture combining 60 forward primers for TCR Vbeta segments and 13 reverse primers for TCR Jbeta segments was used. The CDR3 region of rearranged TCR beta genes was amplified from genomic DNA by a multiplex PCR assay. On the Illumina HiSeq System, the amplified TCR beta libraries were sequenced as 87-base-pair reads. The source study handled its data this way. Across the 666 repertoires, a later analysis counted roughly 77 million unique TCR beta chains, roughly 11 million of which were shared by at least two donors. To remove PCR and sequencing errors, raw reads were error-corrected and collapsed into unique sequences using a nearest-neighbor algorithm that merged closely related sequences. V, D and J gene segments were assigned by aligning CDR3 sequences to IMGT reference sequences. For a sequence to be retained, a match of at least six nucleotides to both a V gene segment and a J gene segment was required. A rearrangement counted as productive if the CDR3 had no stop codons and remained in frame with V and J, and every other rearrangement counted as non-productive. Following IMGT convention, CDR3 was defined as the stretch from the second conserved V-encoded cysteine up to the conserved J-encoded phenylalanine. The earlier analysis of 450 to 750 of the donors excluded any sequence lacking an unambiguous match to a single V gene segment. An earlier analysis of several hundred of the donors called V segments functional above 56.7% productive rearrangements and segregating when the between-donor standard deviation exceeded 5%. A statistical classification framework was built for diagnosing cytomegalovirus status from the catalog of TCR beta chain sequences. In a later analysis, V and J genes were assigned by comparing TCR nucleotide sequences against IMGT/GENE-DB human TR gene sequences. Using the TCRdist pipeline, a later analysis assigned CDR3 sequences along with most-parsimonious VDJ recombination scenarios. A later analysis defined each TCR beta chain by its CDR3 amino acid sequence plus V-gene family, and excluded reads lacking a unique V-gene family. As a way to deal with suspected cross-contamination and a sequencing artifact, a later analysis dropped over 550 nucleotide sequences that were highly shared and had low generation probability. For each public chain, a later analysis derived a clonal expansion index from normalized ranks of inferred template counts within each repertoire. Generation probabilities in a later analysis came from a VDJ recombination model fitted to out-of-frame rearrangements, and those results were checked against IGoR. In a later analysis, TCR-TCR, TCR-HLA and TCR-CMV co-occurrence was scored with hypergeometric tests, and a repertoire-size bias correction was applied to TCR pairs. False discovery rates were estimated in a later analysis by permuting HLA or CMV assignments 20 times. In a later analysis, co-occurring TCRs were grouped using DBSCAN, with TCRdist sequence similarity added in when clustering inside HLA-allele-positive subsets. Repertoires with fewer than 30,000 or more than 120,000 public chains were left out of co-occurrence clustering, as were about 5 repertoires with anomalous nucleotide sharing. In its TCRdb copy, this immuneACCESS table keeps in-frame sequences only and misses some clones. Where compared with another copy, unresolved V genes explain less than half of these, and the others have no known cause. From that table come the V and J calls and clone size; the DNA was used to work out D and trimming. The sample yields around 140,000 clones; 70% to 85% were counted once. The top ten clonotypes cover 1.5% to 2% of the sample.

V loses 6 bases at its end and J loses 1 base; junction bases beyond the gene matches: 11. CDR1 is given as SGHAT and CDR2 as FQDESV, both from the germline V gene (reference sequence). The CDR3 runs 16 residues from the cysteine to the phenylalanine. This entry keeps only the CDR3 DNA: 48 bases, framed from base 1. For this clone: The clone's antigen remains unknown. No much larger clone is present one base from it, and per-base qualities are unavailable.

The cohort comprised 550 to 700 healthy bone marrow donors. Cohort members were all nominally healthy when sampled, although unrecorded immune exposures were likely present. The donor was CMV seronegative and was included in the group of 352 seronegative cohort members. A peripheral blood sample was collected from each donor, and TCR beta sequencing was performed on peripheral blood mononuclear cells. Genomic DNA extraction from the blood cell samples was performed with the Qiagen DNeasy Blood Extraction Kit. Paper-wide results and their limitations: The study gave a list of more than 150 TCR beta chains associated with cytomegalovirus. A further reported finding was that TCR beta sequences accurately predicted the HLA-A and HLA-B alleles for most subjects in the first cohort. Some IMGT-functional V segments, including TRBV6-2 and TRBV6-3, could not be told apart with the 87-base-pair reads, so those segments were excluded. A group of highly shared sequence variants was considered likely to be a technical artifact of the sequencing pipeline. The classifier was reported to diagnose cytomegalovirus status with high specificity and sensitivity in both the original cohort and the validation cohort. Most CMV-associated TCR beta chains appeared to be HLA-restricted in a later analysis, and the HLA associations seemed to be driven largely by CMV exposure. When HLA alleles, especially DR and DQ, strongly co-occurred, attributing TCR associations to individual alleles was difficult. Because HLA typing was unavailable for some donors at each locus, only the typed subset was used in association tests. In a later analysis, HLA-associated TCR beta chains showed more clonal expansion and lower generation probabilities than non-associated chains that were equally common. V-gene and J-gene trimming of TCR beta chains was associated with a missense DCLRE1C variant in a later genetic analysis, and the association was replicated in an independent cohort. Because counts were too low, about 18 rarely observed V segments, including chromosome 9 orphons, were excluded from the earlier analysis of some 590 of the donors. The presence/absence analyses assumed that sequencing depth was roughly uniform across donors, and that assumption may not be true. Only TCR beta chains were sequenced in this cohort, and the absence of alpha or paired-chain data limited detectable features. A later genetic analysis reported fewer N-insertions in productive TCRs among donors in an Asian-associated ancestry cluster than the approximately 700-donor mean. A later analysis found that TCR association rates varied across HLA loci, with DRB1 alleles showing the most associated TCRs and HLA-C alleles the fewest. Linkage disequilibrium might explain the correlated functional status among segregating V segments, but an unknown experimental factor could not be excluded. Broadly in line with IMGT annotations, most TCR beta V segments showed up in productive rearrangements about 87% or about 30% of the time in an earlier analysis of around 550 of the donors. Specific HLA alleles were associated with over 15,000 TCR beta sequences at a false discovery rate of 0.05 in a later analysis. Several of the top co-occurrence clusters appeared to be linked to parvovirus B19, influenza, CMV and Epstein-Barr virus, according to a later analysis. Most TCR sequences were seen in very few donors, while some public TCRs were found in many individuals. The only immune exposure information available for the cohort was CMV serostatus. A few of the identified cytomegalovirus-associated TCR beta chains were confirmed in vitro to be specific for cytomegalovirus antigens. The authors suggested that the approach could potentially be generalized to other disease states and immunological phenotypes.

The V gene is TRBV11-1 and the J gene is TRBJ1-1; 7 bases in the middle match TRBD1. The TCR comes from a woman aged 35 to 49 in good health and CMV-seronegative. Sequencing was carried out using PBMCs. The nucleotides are TGTGCCAGCAGACTAGGAAAGGGGGCCGAGAACACTGAAGCTTTCTTT. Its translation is CASRLGKGAENTEAFF.